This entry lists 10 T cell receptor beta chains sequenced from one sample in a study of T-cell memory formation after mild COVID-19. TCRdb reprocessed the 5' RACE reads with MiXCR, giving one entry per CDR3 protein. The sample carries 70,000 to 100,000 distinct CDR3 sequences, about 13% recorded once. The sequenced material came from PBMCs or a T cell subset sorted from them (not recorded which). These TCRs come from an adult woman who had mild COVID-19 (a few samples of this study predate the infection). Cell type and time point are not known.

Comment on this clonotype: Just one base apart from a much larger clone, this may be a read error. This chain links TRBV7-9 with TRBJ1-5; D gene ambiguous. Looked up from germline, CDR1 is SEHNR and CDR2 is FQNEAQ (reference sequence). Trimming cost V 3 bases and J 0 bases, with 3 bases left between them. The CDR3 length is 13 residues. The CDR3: CASSLNSNQPQHF. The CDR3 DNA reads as TGTGCCAGCAGCTTGAATAGCAATCAGCCCCAGCATTTT.

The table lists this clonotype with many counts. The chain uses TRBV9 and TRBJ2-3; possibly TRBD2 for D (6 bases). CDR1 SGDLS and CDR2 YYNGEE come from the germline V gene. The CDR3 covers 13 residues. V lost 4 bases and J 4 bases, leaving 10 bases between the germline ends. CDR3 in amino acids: CASSSGGADTQYF. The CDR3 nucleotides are TGTGCCAGCAGCTCAGGAGGGGCAGATACGCAGTATTTT.

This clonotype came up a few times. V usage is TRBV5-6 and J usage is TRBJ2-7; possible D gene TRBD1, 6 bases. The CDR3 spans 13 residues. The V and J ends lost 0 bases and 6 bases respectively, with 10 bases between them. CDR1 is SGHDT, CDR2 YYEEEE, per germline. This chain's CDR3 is CASSLAGGPEQYF. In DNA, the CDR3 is TGTGCCAGCAGCTTGGCTGGGGGCCCCGAGCAGTACTTC.

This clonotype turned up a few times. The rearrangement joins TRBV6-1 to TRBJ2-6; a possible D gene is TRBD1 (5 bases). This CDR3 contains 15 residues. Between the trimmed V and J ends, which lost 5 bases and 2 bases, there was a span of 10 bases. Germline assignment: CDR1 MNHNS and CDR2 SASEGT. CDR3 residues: CASSRDSPGANVLTF. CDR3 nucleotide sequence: TGTGCCAGCAGTCGAGACAGCCCTGGGGCCAACGTCCTGACTTTC.

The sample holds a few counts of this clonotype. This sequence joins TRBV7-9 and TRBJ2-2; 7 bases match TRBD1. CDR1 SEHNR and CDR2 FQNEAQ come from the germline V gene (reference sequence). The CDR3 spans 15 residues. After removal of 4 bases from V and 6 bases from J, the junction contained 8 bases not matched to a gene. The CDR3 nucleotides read TGTGCCAGCAGCTCCCTCGACAGGGCAGCCGGGGAGCTGTTTTTT. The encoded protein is CASSSLDRAAGELFF. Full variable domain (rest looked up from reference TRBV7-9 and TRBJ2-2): DTGVSQNPRHKITKRGQNVTFRCDPISEHNRLYWYRQTLGQGPEFLTYFQNEAQLEKSRLLSDRFSAERPKGSFSTLEIQRTEQGDSAMYLCASSSLDRAAGELFFGEGSRLTVL.

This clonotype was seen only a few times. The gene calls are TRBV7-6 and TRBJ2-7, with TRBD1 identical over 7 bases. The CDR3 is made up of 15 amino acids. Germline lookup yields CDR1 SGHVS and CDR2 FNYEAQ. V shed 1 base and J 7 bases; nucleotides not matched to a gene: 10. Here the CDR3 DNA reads TGTGCCAGCAGCTTAGGGGGACAGCCATCTAGGGAGCAGTACTTC. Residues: CASSLGGQPSREQYF.

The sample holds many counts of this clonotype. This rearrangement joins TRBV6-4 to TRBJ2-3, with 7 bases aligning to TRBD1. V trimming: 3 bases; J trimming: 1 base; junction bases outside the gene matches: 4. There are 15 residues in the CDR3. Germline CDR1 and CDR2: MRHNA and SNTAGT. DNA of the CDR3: TGTGCCAGCAGTGATACAACAGGGGGCACAGATACGCAGTATTTT. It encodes CASSDTTGGTDTQYF.

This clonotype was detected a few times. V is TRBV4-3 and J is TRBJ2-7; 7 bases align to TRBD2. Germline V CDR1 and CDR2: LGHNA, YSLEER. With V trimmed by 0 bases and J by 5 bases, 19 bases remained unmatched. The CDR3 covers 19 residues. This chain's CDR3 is CASSQDPPGGLSPRHEQYF. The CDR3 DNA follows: TGCGCCAGCAGCCAAGATCCCCCCGGGGGACTATCCCCCCGGCACGAGCAGTACTTC.

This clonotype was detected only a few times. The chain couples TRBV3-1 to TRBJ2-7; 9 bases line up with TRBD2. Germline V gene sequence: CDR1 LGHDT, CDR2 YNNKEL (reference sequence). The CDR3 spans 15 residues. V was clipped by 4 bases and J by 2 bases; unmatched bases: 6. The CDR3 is CASSLSLAGPYEQYF. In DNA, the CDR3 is TGTGCCAGCAGCCTTTCACTAGCGGGTCCCTACGAGCAGTACTTC.

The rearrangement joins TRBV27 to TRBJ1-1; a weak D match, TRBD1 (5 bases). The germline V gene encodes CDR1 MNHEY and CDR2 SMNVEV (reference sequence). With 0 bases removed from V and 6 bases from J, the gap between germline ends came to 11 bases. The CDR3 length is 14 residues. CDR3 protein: CASSLSAQGSEAFF. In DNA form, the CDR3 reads TGTGCCAGCAGTTTATCGGCCCAGGGATCTGAAGCTTTCTTT.